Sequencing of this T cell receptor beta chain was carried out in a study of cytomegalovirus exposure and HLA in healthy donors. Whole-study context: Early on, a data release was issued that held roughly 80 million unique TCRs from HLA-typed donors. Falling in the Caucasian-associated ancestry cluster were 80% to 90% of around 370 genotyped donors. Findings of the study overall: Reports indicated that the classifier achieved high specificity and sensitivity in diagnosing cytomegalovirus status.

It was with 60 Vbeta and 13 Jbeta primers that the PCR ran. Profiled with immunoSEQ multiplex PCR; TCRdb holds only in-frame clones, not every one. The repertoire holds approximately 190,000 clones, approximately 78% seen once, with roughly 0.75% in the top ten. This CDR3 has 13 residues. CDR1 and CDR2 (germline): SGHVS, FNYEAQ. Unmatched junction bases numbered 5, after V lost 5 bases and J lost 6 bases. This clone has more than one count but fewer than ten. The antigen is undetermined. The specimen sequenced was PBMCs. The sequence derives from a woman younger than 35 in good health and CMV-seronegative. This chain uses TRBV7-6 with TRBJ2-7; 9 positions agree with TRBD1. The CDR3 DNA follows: TGTGCCAGCAGCGGGGGACAGGGTACCGAGCAGTACTTC. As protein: CASSGGQGTEQYF.